A selection of T cell receptor beta chains follows, all from one sample in a study of shared T cell receptors in the human thymus. Method: immunoSEQ multiplex PCR; TCRdb's copy keeps in-frame clones and lacks some. The data contain hundreds of thousands of clones, around 93% of them singletons. The specimen sequenced was thymocytes. These receptors all come from a human donor. The CDR3 runs from the conserved cysteine through the conserved F or W. D genes are given only for firm matches. Size is stated for part of the rows, as once, few or many counts, or as a class when the clone is expanded.

J gene	V gene	D gene	clone size	CDR3 protein	CDR3 DNA
TRBJ1-3	TRBV7-6	.	.	CASSLGQGAGNTIYF	TGTGCCAGCAGCTTAGGCCAAGGGGCTGGAAACACCATATATTTT
TRBJ2-5	TRBV20-1	.	.	CSAHRGETQYF	TGCAGTGCCCATAGGGGGGAGACCCAGTACTTC
TRBJ1-1	TRBV5-1	.	.	CASTRRLNTEAFF	TGCGCCAGCACCAGAAGATTGAACACTGAAGCTTTCTTT
TRBJ2-7	TRBV11-2	TRBD2	.	CASSLVTSGVVDEQYF	TGTGCCAGCAGCTTAGTGACTAGCGGAGTGGTCGACGAGCAGTACTTC
TRBJ2-6	TRBV4-3	.	.	CASSQVPLPGANVLTF	TGCGCCAGCAGCCAAGTTCCCCTCCCTGGGGCCAACGTCCTGACTTTC
TRBJ2-7	TRBV28	.	.	CASTDTSSYEQYF	TGTGCCAGCACCGACACTTCTTCCTACGAGCAGTACTTC
TRBJ2-3	TRBV28	.	once	CASSLRPWLRDTQYF	TGTGCCAGCAGTTTGAGGCCCTGGCTCCGCGATACGCAGTATTTT
TRBJ2-7	TRBV27	.	.	CASSFSGTGTAPGEQYF	TGTGCCAGCAGTTTTAGTGGAACCGGGACGGCCCCGGGCGAGCAGTACTTC
TRBJ2-7	TRBV2	TRBD1	few	CASSDPTGGLWEQYF	TGTGCCAGCAGTGACCCGACAGGGGGCCTTTGGGAGCAGTACTTC
TRBJ2-3	TRBV7-6	TRBD2	.	CASSYPPQREKIDTQYF	TGTGCCAGCAGCTATCCCCCCCAGCGGGAAAAAATAGATACGCAGTATTTT
TRBJ2-5	TRBV28	TRBD2	.	CASSSSTSGRAETQYF	TGTGCCAGCAGTTCATCAACTAGCGGGAGGGCGGAGACCCAGTACTTC
TRBJ2-5	TRBV11-2	.	.	CASSSPSDSQETQYF	TGTGCCAGCAGCTCCCCTTCGGACAGCCAAGAGACCCAGTACTTC
TRBJ2-7	TRBV5-6	.	.	CASSHSYEQYF	TGTGCCAGCAGCCACTCCTACGAGCAGTACTTC
TRBJ1-2	TRBV2	.	.	CASTPRGAGGYTF	TGTGCCAGCACTCCGAGGGGCGCGGGTGGCTACACCTTC
TRBJ1-1	TRBV21-1	.	.	CASSKVGGRAFF	TGTGCCAGCAGCAAAGTAGGGGGCAGAGCTTTCTTT
TRBJ2-4	TRBV6-1	.	.	CASTGSIAAKNIQYF	TGTGCCAGCACGGGGAGTATCGCAGCCAAAAACATTCAGTACTTC
TRBJ2-3	TRBV29-1	.	.	CSVDRGFGELGTDTQYF	TGCAGCGTTGATCGGGGCTTTGGGGAACTGGGCACAGATACGCAGTATTTT
TRBJ2-3	TRBV27	TRBD2	.	CASSSLREGSDTQYF	TGTGCCAGCAGTTCCCTCCGGGAGGGTTCAGATACGCAGTATTTT
TRBJ1-5	TRBV7-6	.	.	CASSFGGNSNQPQHF	TGTGCCAGCAGCTTTGGGGGGAATAGCAATCAGCCCCAGCATTTT
TRBJ2-5	TRBV19	.	once	CASNGNRVAQETQYF	TGTGCCAGTAATGGGAACAGGGTGGCGCAAGAGACCCAGTACTTC
TRBJ1-5	TRBV5-5	.	.	CASSLKDSGTHSNQPQHF	TGTGCCAGCAGCTTAAAGGACTCGGGGACACATAGCAATCAGCCCCAGCATTTT
TRBJ2-4	TRBV29-1	.	.	CSVWGDRKQIAKNIQYF	TGCAGCGTTTGGGGGGATCGGAAGCAGATAGCCAAAAACATTCAGTACTTC
TRBJ2-3	TRBV19	.	.	CASSTHRALDTDAQYF	TGTGCCAGTAGTACACACAGGGCGCTAGACACAGATGCGCAGTATTTT
TRBJ1-2	TRBV5-4	TRBD1	once	CASSIPDRAGNYGYTF	TGTGCCAGCAGCATACCAGACAGGGCGGGTAACTATGGCTACACCTTC
TRBJ2-3	TRBV5-1	TRBD2	.	CASGLAESDTQYF	TGCGCCAGCGGACTAGCGGAATCTGATACGCAGTATTTT
TRBJ2-7	TRBV28	.	.	CASSLKGPRDREFYEQYF	TGTGCCAGCAGTTTGAAGGGGCCGCGAGACAGAGAATTCTACGAGCAGTACTTC
TRBJ1-2	TRBV28	.	.	CASSFPTWANYGYTF	TGTGCCAGCAGTTTCCCGACCTGGGCTAACTATGGCTACACCTTC
TRBJ2-7	TRBV5-1	TRBD1	.	CASSLDPGQGSYEQYF	TGCGCCAGCAGCTTGGATCCGGGACAGGGCTCCTACGAGCAGTACTTC
TRBJ2-7	TRBV11-2	.	.	CASSLHRDSAYEQYF	TGTGCCAGCAGCCTCCATCGGGACTCGGCCTACGAGCAGTACTTC
TRBJ2-3	TRBV12-1	.	.	CASSAPGTSGALWGPLDTQYF	TGTGCCAGCAGCGCCCCCGGGACTAGCGGGGCCCTTTGGGGTCCCTTAGATACGCAGTATTTT
TRBJ2-7	TRBV2	.	.	CASSEALPTYREQYF	TGTGCCAGCAGTGAAGCGCTTCCGACCTACCGGGAGCAGTACTTC
TRBJ2-7	TRBV7-9	TRBD1	.	CASSERTGPSYEQYF	TGTGCCAGCAGCGAAAGGACAGGGCCATCCTACGAGCAGTACTTC
TRBJ1-2	TRBV5-5	.	.	CASSLAGAPNYGYTF	TGTGCCAGCAGCTTGGCGGGTGCCCCTAACTATGGCTACACCTTC
TRBJ1-1	TRBV7-9	.	.	CASSLAEAFF	TGTGCCAGCAGCTTGGCTGAAGCTTTCTTT
TRBJ2-1	TRBV2	TRBD2	.	CASSERAGGSEQFF	TGTGCCAGCAGTGAACGGGCGGGAGGGTCGGAGCAGTTCTTC
TRBJ1-4	TRBV6-5	.	.	CASSYSLGGNVEKLFF	TGTGCCAGCAGTTACTCGTTGGGGGGGAATGTTGAAAAACTGTTTTTT
TRBJ2-3	TRBV7-2	.	.	CASSSKDSTDTQYF	TGTGCCAGCAGCTCAAAGGACTCCACAGATACGCAGTATTTT